The 18 T cell receptor beta chains given below trace back to one sample, sequenced in a study of T cell repertoires in cytomegalovirus infection. TCRdb ran MiXCR on the reads and lists one entry per CDR3 protein. The sample shows 750,000 to 950,000 distinct CDR3 sequences, almost 30% of them seen only once. No antigen has been identified for these receptors. The sequencing used cultured CD8+ T cells from PBMCs, collected from culture after CMV antigen stimulation. The receptors shown here come from a human donor in good health (CMV status not recorded). Some clones in this sample may be carry-over from other donors' samples.

The V gene is TRBV24-1, the J gene TRBJ2-2; D ambiguous. The CDR3 extends over 13 amino acids. V shed 4 bases and J shed 0 bases, with 2 bases lying between them. Looked up from germline, CDR1 is KGHDR and CDR2 is SFDVKD. In nucleotides, the CDR3 is TGTGCCACCAGTGACACGAACACCGGGGAGCTGTTTTTT. It translates to CATSDTNTGELFF.

The chain carries TRBV19 and TRBJ1-5; TRBD1 matches 9 bases. CDR3 length: 14 amino acids. The trim removed 7 bases at V and 6 bases at J, leaving 7 bases unmatched. Germline V lookup: CDR1 LNHDA, CDR2 SQIVND (reference sequence). CDR3 residues: CASTDRGIVQPQHF. CDR3 DNA sequence: TGTGCCAGTACGGACAGGGGAATTGTTCAGCCCCAGCATTTT.

This clonotype has a handful of counts. The chain links TRBV7-9 to TRBJ2-1; no reliable D call. Per the germline V gene, CDR1 is SEHNR and CDR2 is FQNEAQ (reference sequence). This CDR3 contains 13 residues. Trimming shortened V by 5 bases and J by 8 bases, and 13 bases separated the two germline ends. This chain's CDR3 is CASSASFRDEQFF. Here the CDR3 DNA reads TGTGCCAGCAGCGCCTCTTTTCGCGATGAGCAGTTCTTC.

This clonotype was seen a few times. This rearrangement joins TRBV20-1 to TRBJ2-1; TRBD1 matches 9 bases. With V trimmed by 3 bases and J by 4 bases, 7 bases remained unmatched. The CDR3 sequence is 15 residues long. CDR1 and CDR2 (germline): DFQATT, SNEGSKA (reference sequence). CDR3 coding DNA: TGCAGTGCTAGGAAGACAGGGGGTGCTTACAATGAGCAGTTCTTC. Protein: CSARKTGGAYNEQFF.

This clonotype turned up a few times. The chain joins TRBV28 to TRBJ2-7, with 14 bases matching TRBD2. CDR3 length: 17 residues. Germline V gene data show CDR1 as MDHEN and CDR2 as SYDVKM. Trimming at V came to 7 bases and at J to 1 base, leaving 9 bases not matched to a gene. In DNA, the CDR3 is TGTGCCAGCACCTCGGGACTAGCGGGGGAAAAATCCTACGAGCAGTACGTC. Amino acids: CASTSGLAGEKSYEQYV.

This clonotype was picked up a small number of times. This rearrangement joins TRBV6-6 to TRBJ2-7; TRBD1 aligns across 8 bases. Germline CDR1 and CDR2: MNHNY and SVGAGI (reference sequence). The CDR3 contains 17 residues. After removal of 0 bases from V and 6 bases from J, the junction contained 13 bases not matched to a gene. CDR3 loop: CASSYSDDRGRAPEQYV. The CDR3, as DNA: TGTGCCAGCAGTTACTCGGATGACAGGGGAAGAGCCCCCGAGCAGTACGTC.

The V gene is TRBV7-4, the J gene TRBJ1-3, with D perhaps TRBD1 (6 bases). The V gene lost 6 bases and the J gene lost 4 bases, with 16 bases spanning the gap. From germline, CDR1 is SGHVT and CDR2 SQSDAQ. The CDR3 has 15 amino acids. This CDR3 is CASSKTGVRGNTIYF. CDR3 DNA: TGTGCCAGCAGTAAGACAGGCGTCCGGGGAAACACCATATATTTT.

The V call is TRBV6-4, the J call TRBJ1-5, with 10 bases lining up with TRBD1. The CDR3 is 14 amino acids. Germline CDR1 and CDR2: MRHNA and SNTAGT. CDR3 protein: CAETNGTGDQPQHF. The DNA for the CDR3 is TGTGCAGAGACGAACGGGACAGGGGACCAGCCCCAGCATTTT.

This clonotype has a handful of counts. The chain joins TRBV2 to TRBJ2-1, with D uncertain. Germline CDR1 SNHLY, CDR2 FYNNEI. Deletions cut 6 bases from V and 8 bases from J, with 11 bases between. The CDR3 loop spans 12 amino acids. The CDR3 nucleotides are TGTGCCAGCAGGCCGACCTGGGATGAGCAGTTCTTC. Amino acid sequence: CASRPTWDEQFF.

This chain joins TRBV5-5 and TRBJ2-3, with D unclear. The CDR3 loop spans 14 amino acids. Trimming took 4 bases from V and 3 from J, leaving 12 bases between them. Germline V gene sequence: CDR1 SGHKS, CDR2 YYEKEE (reference sequence). The CDR3 is CASSNMVGTDTQYF. DNA of the CDR3: TGTGCCAGCAGCAATATGGTGGGGACAGATACGCAGTATTTT.

This clonotype was detected only a few times. This chain links TRBV6-1 with TRBJ2-1, with 7 positions matching TRBD2. J gave up 7 bases and V 5 bases, and 8 bases lay outside the gene matches. Looked up from germline, CDR1 is MNHNS and CDR2 is SASEGT. The CDR3 runs 14 residues. CDR3 coding DNA: TGTGCCAGCAGTTACCAGCGGGGAAGGAATGAGCAGTTCTTC. This gives the protein CASSYQRGRNEQFF.

V gene TRBV2 combines with J gene TRBJ2-1, with a possible D match to TRBD2 (5 bases). The length of the CDR3 is 12 residues. The germline V gene has CDR1 SNHLY and CDR2 FYNNEI. Trimming stripped 11 bases from V and 5 bases from J, with 13 bases between. CDR3 residues: CAAQRQDNEQFF. The CDR3 DNA reads TGTGCCGCCCAGCGGCAGGACAATGAGCAGTTCTTC.

The genes are TRBV5-6 and TRBJ1-2; D gene unclear. V was cut by 1 base and J by 3 bases, with 10 bases left in between. Germline V gives CDR1 SGHDT, CDR2 YYEEEE. The CDR3 spans 14 residues. CDR3 nucleotides: TGTGCCAGCAGCTTGACGGTAGTGGACTATGGCTACACCTTC. It specifies CASSLTVVDYGYTF.

This chain joins TRBV13 and TRBJ2-5, with 8 bases fitting TRBD1. V gave up 3 bases and J gave up 5 bases; unmatched junction bases: 11. The CDR3 length is 16 residues. The V gene's germline CDR1 is PRHDT and CDR2 FYEKMQ (reference sequence). In DNA form, the CDR3 reads TGTGCCAGCAGCTTCTCGGACAGGGCGCGCCGGGAGACCCAGTACTTC. Translation: CASSFSDRARRETQYF.

This clonotype was found a few times. The V and J genes are TRBV7-6 and TRBJ1-6, with D unclear. This CDR3 region has 13 residues. Trimming took off 6 bases at V and 6 bases at J, with 9 bases between the two ends. Germline V CDR1 and CDR2: SGHVS, FNYEAQ. CDR3 in amino acids: CASRPGSNSPLHF. The CDR3 DNA reads as TGTGCCAGCAGACCCGGGAGTAATTCACCCCTCCACTTT.

This clonotype occurred many times. CDR3 in DNA: TGTGCCAGCAGCTTAGACAGGGAGGGGTGGTTCTACGAGCAGTACTTC. It encodes CASSLDREGWFYEQYF. This chain joins TRBV7-2 and TRBJ2-7, with TRBD2 as a possible D gene (7 bases). There are 16 residues in the CDR3. Germline V gives CDR1 SGHTA, CDR2 FQGNSA. The ends were cut back, 1 base at V and 3 bases at J, with 16 bases in the middle.

V and J are TRBV29-1 and TRBJ1-1; no reliable D call. Trimming left V 8 bases short and J 1 base short, with 17 bases between. This CDR3 spans 14 amino acids. Per the germline V gene, CDR1 is SQVTM and CDR2 is ANQGSEA. The CDR3 nucleotides read TGCAGCCTCCCTGCGGTCGGGCCGAACACTGAAGCTTTCTTT. Its protein product is CSLPAVGPNTEAFF.

The rearrangement links TRBV20-1 to TRBJ2-7; 12 bases align to TRBD1. Trimming removed 6 bases from V and 5 bases from J; junction bases left unmatched: 11. The CDR3 runs to 15 residues. In germline, CDR1 is DFQATT, CDR2 SNEGSKA (reference sequence). CDR3 nucleotides: TGCAGTGCACCTCCGGGACAGGGGGCCCGGGACGAGCAGTACGTC. This encodes CSAPPGQGARDEQYV.